This TCR beta chain was documented in a study of blood T cell repertoires in COVID-19. Sequencing used immunoSEQ multiplex PCR; TCRdb keeps in-frame clones, though not all of them. This table holds about 120,000 clones, 80% to 90% found once. Germline CDR1 reads MDHEN; CDR2 reads SYDVKM. The trim removed 3 bases at V and 5 bases at J, leaving 3 bases unmatched. CDR3 length equals 14 residues. The V gene is TRBV28, the J gene TRBJ2-2, with 7 bases matching TRBD2. The TCR was taken from a woman aged 45 to 65 with active or convalescent COVID-19. Sequenced material: peripheral blood. This CDR3 reads CASSLAAGTGELFF. In DNA, the CDR3 is TGTGCCAGCAGTTTGGCAGCGGGAACCGGGGAGCTGTTTTTT.